This T cell receptor beta chain is from a study of shared clonotypes between healthy human individuals. Findings and caveats of the study: Non-shared clonotypes showed lower generation probabilities than clonotypes common to all four donors. Depth of sequencing was expected to influence donor clonotype sharing.

Trimming removed 3 bases from V and 4 bases from J; junction bases left unmatched: 12. From germline, CDR1 is MNHEY and CDR2 SVGAGI. The CDR3 extends over 16 amino acids. To note about this clone: Its antigen is unknown.

The table came from immunoSEQ multiplex PCR; TCRdb's copy has only in-frame clones and leaves some out. This sample has 650,000 to 700,000 clones, with about 90% found just once. The chain recombines TRBV6-5 with TRBJ2-7; TRBD2 matches at 7 bases. This TCR was sampled from a man aged 18 to 30 in good health. Some clones in this sample may be carry-over from other donors' samples. Sequencing was performed on memory CD8+ T cells from PBMCs. Subset in this sample: CD45RO+ cells pooled with CCR7-negative TemRA cells. CDR3 sequence (DNA): TGTGCCAGCAGTTATGCCCGCGGGCTAGCGGTTTACGAGCAGTACTTC. Its translation: CASSYARGLAVYEQYF.